This T cell receptor beta chain was captured by sequencing in a study of blood T cell repertoires in COVID-19. About the study: From T cells, B-cell-depleted T cells, or PBMCs came the material, which was cDNA or gDNA.

Original methodology: Researchers report that nucleated cell counts were estimated from reference gene primer amplification. Assay used: immunoSEQ multiplex PCR; TCRdb lists only in-frame clones, some missing. The D gene and trimming were derived from the DNA, and the V and J assignments and clone size from that table. Counted here are 200,000 to 250,000 clones, roughly 85% occurring once; the ten biggest clones make up around 2.5%. The source material was peripheral blood. This clonotype was sampled from a woman in her 70s with COVID-19, enrolled during active disease.

The CDR3: CASSYPGTDRAVNTEAFF. The CDR3 DNA reads as TGTGCCAGCAGTTACCCCGGGACAGACAGAGCGGTGAACACTGAAGCTTTCTTT. The J gene is TRBJ1-1, the V gene TRBV6-2 or TRBV6-3; 7 bases agree with TRBD1. Germline V gene data show CDR1 as MNHEY and CDR2 as SVGEGT. The trim removed 2 bases at V and 0 bases at J, leaving 12 bases unmatched. The CDR3 consists of 18 residues.